This T cell receptor beta chain is drawn from a study of blood T cell repertoires in COVID-19. Study details: Specimens from acute and convalescent COVID-19 originated in the United States, Italy and Spain. Sources were T cells, B-cell-depleted T cells, or PBMCs; the material itself was cDNA or gDNA.

Germline CDR1 and CDR2: LNHNV and YYDKDF (reference sequence). The V end lost 0 bases, the J end lost 7 bases, and 19 bases lay between the germline ends. The CDR3 has 16 amino acids. As processed by the authors: Reference gene primers were amplified, and this amplification served to estimate nucleated cell counts. The data were produced by immunoSEQ multiplex PCR, yet TCRdb's version contains in-frame clones alone and is incomplete. V and J calls and clone size are as listed in that table; D and trimming were resolved from the DNA. The sample includes around 500,000 clones, roughly 88% seen only once; the top ten take about 3%.

This sequence was found in a human donor in a cohort sampled during active COVID-19. The genes are TRBV15 and TRBJ2-7; a weak D match, TRBD2 (5 bases). The source material was peripheral blood. CDR3 loop: CATSRDGIASPLEQYF. CDR3 sequence (DNA): TGTGCCACCAGCAGAGATGGCATAGCGTCCCCTTTGGAGCAGTACTTC.